This TCR beta chain was found in a study of T cells after yellow fever vaccination. 5'RACE template switching generated TCR cDNA, adding a universal primer site and UMIs. TCRdb re-analysed the 5' RACE reads in MiXCR, keeping a single row per CDR3 protein. Of about 85,000 distinct CDR3 sequences listed, 10% to 15% are singletons. In its sample, this clonotype was seen many times. Germline CDR1 and CDR2: LNHDA and SQIVND (reference sequence). V lost 7 bases to trimming and J lost 5 bases, with 14 bases between them. The CDR3 contains 13 residues. The sample here was CD8+ T cells not binding an NS4B(214-222) dextramer, sorted from PBMCs, taken 21 days after the first yellow fever vaccination. The receptor was isolated from a man aged 18 to 30 who received the YFV17D yellow fever vaccine. The V and J genes are TRBV19 and TRBJ1-1; D is perhaps TRBD1 (6 bases). DNA for the CDR3: TGTGCCAGTAAGGAATCCGGGACAACTGAAGCTTTCTTT. Protein product: CASKESGTTEAFF.